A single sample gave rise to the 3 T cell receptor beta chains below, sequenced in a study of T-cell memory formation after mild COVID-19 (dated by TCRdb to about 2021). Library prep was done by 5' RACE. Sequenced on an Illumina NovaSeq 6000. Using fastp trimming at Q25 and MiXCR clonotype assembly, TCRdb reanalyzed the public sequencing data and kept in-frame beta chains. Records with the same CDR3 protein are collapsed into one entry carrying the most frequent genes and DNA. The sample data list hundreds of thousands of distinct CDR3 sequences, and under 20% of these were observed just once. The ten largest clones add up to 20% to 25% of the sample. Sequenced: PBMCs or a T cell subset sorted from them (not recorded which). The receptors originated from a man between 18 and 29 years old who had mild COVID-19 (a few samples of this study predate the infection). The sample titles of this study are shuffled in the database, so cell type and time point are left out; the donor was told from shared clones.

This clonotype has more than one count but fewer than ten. The CDR3 coding sequence is TGCAGTGCAGGGGGCGGGAAAAACATTCAGTACTTC. This translates into CSAGGGKNIQYF. The chain links TRBV20-1 to TRBJ2-4; TRBD1 matches 7 bases. The CDR3 is 12 residues long. V dropped 6 bases and J dropped 4; count of bases not matched to a gene: 3. Germline values: CDR1 DFQATT, CDR2 SNEGSKA (reference sequence).

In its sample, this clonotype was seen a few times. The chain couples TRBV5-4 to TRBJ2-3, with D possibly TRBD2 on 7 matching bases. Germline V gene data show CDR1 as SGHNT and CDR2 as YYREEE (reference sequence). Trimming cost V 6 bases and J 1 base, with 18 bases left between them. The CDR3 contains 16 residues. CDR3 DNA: TGTGCCAGCAACCCTCTAGGGGGGGAGGGCACAGATACGCAGTATTTT. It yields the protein CASNPLGGEGTDTQYF.

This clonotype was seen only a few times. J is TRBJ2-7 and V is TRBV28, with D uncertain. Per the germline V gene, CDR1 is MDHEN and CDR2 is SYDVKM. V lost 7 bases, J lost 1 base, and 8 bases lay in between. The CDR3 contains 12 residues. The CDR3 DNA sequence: TGTGCCAGCAAAGGATTGTCCTACGAGCAGTACGTC. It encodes CASKGLSYEQYV.